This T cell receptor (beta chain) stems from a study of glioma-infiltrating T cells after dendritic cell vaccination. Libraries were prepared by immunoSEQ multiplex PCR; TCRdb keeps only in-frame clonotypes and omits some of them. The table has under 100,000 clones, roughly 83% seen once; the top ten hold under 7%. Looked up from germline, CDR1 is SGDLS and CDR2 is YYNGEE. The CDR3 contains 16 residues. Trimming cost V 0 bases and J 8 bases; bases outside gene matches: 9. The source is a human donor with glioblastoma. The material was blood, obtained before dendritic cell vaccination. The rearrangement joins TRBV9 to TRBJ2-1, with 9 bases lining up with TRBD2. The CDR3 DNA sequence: TGTGCCAGCAGCGTAGAGCTCCGGGTAGCGGGAGATGAGCAGTTCTTC. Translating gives CASSVELRVAGDEQFF.